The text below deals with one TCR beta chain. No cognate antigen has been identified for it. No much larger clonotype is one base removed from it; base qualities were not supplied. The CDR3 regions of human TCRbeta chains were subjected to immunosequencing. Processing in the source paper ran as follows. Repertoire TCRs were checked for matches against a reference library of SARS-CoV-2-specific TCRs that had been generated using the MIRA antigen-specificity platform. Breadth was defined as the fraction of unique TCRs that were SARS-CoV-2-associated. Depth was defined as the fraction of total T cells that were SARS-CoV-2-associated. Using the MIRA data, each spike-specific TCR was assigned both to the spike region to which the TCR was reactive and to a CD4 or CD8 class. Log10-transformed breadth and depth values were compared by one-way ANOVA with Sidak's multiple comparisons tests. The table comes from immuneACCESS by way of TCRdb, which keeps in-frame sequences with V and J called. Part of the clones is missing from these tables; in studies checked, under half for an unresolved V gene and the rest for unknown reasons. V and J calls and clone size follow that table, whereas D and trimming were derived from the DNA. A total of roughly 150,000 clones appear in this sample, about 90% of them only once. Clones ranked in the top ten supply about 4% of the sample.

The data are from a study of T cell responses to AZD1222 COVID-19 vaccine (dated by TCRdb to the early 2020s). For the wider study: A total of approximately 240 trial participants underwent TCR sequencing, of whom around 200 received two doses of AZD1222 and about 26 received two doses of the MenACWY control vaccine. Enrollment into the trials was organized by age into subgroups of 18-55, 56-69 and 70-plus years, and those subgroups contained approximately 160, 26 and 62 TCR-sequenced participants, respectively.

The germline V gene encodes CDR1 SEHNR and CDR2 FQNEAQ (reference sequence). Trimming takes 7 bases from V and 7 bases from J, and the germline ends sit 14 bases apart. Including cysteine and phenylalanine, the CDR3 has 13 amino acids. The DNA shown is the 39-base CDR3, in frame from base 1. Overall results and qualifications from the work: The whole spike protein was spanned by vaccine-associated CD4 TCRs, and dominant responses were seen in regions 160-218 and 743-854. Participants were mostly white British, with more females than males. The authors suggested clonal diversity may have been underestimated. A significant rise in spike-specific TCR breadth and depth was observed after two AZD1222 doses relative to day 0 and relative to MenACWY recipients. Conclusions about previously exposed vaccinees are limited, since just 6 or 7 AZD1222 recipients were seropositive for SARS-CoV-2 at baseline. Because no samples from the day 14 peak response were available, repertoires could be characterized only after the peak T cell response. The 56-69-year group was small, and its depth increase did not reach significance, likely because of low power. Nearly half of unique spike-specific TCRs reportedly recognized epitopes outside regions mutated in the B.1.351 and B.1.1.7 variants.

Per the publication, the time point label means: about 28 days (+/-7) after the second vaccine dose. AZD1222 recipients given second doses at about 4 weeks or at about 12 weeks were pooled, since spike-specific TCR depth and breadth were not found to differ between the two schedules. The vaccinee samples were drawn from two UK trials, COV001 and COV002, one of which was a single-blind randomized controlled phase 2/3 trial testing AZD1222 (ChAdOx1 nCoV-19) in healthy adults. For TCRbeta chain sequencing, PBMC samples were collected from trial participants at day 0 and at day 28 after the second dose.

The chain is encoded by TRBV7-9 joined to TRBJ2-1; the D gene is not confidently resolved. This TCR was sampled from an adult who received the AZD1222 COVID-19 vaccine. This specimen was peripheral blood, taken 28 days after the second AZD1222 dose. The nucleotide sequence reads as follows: TGTGCCAGCAAATCCGGGCAGCTGAATGAGCAGTTCTTC. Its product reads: CASKSGQLNEQFF.